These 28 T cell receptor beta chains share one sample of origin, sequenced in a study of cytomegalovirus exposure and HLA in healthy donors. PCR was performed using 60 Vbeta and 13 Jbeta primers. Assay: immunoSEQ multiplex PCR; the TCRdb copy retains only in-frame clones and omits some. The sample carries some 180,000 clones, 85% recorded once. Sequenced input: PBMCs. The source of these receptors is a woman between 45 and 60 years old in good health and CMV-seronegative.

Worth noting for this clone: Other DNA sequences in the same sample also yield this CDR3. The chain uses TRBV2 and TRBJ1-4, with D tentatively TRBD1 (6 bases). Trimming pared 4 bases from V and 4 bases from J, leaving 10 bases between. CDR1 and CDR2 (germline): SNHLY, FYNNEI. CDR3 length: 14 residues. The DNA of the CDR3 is TGTGCCAGCAGTGTTCAGGGGCTTAATGAAAAACTGTTTTTT. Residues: CASSVQGLNEKLFF.

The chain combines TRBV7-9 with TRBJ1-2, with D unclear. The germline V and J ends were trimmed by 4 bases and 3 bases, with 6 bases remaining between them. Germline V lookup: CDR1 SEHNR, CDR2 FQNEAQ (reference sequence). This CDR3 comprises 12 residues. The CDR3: CASSSVHYGYTF. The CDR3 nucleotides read TGTGCCAGCAGCTCCGTCCACTATGGCTACACCTTC.

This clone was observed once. The DNA of the CDR3 is TGTGCCAGTAGTAGACTAGCGGACACCGGGGAGCTGTTTTTT. Amino acid sequence: CASSRLADTGELFF. The genes are TRBV19 and TRBJ2-2; 9 bases match TRBD2. CDR1 and CDR2 from the germline V gene are LNHDA and SQIVND (reference sequence). The CDR3 totals 14 residues. Trimming removed 4 bases from V and 3 bases from J; junction bases left unmatched: 0.

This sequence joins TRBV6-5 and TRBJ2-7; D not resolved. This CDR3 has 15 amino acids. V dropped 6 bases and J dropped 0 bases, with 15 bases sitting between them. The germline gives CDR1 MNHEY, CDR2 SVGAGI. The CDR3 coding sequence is TGTGCCAGCAGCTCGCTCTCGGGTAGCTCCTACGAGCAGTACTTC. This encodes CASSSLSGSSYEQYF.

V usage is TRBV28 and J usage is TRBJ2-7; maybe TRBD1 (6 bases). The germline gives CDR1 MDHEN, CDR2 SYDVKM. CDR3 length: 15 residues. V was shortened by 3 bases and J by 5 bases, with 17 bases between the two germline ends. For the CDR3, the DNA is TGTGCCAGCAGTTTTCGGACAGAGCCCCCCAACGAGCAGTACTTC. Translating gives CASSFRTEPPNEQYF.

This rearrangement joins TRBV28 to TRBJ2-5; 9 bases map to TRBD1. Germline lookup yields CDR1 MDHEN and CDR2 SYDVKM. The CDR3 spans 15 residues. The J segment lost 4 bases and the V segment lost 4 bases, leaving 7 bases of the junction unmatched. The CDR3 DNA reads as TGTGCCAGCAGTTCCGGGACAGGGCCCAGAGAGACCCAGTACTTC. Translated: CASSSGTGPRETQYF.

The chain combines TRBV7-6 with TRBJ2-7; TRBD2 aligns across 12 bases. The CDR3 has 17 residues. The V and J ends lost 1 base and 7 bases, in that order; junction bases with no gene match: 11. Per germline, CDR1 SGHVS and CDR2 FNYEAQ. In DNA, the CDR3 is TGTGCCAGCAGCTTAGTTTCCGGGACTAGCGGGCCTGATGAGCAGTACTTC. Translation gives CASSLVSGTSGPDEQYF.

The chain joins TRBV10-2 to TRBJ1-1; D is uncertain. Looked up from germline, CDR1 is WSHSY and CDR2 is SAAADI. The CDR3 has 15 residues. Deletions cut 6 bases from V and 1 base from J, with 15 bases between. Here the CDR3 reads CASSDTGISNTEAFF. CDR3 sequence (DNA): TGCGCCAGCAGCGACACCGGGATATCGAACACTGAAGCTTTCTTT.

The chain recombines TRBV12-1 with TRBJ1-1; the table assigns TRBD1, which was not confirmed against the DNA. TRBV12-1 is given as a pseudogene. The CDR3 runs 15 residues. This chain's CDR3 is CASSSRGPQDPEAFF. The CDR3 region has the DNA TGTGCCAGCAGCTCCAGGGGGCCCCAAGACCCTGAAGCTTTCTTT.

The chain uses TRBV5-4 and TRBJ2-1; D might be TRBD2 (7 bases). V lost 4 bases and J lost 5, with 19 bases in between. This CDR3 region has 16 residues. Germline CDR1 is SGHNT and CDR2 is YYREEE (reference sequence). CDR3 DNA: TGTGCCAGCAGCCAGGAGGGGGGAGGGGGTCACAATGAGCAGTTCTTC. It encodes CASSQEGGGGHNEQFF.

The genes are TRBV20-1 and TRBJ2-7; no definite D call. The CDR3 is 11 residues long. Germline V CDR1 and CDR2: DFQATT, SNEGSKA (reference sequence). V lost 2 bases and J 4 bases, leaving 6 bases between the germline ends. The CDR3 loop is CSARRVYEQYF. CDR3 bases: TGCAGTGCTAGACGCGTGTACGAGCAGTACTTC.

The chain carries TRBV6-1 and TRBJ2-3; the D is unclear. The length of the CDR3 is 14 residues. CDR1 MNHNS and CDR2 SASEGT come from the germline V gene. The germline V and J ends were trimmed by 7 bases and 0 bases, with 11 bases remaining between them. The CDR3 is CASTSGTSTDTQYF. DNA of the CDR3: TGTGCCAGCACCTCAGGTACTAGCACAGATACGCAGTATTTT.

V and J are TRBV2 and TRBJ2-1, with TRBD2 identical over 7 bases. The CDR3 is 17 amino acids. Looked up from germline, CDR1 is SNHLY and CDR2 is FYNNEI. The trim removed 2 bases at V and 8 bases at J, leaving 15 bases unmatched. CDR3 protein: CASSESPTSLGVDEQFF. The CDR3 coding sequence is TGTGCCAGCAGTGAATCCCCGACTAGCTTGGGGGTTGATGAGCAGTTCTTC.

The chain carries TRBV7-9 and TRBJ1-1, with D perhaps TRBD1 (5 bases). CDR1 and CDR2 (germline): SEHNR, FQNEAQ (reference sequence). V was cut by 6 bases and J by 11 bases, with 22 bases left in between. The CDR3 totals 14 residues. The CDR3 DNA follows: TGTGCCAGCAGTCAAGTGGAGGGGTCCTCTGGGGCTTTCTTT. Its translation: CASSQVEGSSGAFF.

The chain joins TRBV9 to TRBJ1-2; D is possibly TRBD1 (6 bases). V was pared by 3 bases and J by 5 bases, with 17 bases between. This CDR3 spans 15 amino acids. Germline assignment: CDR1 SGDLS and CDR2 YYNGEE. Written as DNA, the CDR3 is TGTGCCAGCAGCGCACTGACAGTGGGGGCTTATGGCTACACCTTC. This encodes CASSALTVGAYGYTF.

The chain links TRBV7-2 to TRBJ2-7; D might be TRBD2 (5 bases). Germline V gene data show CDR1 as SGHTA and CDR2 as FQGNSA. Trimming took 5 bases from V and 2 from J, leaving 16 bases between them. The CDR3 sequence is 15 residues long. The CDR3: CASSQLDGPAYEQYF. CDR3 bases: TGTGCCAGCAGCCAACTAGACGGGCCAGCCTACGAGCAGTACTTC. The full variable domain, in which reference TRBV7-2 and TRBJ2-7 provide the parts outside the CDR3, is GAGVSQSPSNKVTEKGKDVELRCDPISGHTALYWYRQSLGQGLEFLIYFQGNSAPDKSGLPSDRFSAERTGGSVSTLTIQRTQQEDSAVYLCASSQLDGPAYEQYFGPGTRLTVT.

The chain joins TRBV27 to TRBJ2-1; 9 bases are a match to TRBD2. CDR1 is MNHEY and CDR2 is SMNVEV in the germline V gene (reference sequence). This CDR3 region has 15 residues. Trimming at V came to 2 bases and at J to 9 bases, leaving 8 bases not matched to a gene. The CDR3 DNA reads TGTGCCAGCAGTTTAGTGACTAGCGGTGGGGGTGAGCAGTTCTTC. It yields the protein CASSLVTSGGGEQFF.

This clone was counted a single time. CDR3 residues: CASSRNHRGNTIYF. The CDR3 DNA reads TGTGCCAGCAGCCGGAACCATCGGGGGAACACCATATATTTT. V and J are TRBV14 and TRBJ1-3, with a possible D match to TRBD1 (5 bases). V lost 4 bases, J lost 7 bases, and 14 bases lay in between. Looked up from germline, CDR1 is SGHDN and CDR2 is FVKESK. The length of the CDR3 is 14 residues.

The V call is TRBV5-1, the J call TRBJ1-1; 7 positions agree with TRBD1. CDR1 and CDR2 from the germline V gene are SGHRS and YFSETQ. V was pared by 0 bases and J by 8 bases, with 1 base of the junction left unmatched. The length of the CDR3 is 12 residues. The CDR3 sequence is CASSLEGGEAFF. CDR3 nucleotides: TGCGCCAGCAGCTTGGAAGGGGGCGAAGCTTTCTTT.

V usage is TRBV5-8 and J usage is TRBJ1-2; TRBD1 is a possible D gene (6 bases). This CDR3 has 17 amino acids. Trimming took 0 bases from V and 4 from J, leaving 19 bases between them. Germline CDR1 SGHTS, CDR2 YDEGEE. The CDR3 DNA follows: TGTGCCAGCAGCTTGGGGGCAGCAGGGGAAGCGATCTATGGCTACACCTTC. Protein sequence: CASSLGAAGEAIYGYTF.

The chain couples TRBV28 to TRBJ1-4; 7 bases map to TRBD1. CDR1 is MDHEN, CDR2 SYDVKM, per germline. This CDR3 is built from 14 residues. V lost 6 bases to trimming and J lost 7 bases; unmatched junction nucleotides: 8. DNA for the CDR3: TGTGCCAGCAGGTTAGGAGGGGGCCCTGAAAAACTGTTTTTT. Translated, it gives CASRLGGGPEKLFF.

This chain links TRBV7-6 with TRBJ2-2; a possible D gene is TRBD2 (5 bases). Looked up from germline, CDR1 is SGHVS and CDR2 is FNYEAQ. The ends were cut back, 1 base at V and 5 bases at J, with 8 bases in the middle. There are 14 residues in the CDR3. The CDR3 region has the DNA TGTGCCAGCAGCTTAGTGACGGGGACCGGGGAGCTGTTTTTT. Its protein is CASSLVTGTGELFF.

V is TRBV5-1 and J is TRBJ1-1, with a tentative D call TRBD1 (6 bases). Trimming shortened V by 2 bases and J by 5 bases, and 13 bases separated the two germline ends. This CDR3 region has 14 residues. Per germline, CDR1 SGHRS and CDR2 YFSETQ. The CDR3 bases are TGCGCCAGCAGCTTCGGAGGGGGAGGGACTGAAGCTTTCTTT. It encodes CASSFGGGGTEAFF. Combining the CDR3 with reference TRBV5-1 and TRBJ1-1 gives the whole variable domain KAGVTQTPRYLIKTRGQQVTLSCSPISGHRSVSWYQQTPGQGLQFLFEYFSETQRNKGNFPGRFSGRQFSNSRSEMNVSTLELGDSALYLCASSFGGGGTEAFFGQGTRLTVV.

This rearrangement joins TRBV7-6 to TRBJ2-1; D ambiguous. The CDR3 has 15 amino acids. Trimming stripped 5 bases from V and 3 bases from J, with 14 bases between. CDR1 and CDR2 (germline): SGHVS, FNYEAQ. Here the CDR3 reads CASSLEVYNYNEQFF. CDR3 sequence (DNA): TGTGCCAGCAGCCTCGAGGTTTATAACTACAATGAGCAGTTCTTC.

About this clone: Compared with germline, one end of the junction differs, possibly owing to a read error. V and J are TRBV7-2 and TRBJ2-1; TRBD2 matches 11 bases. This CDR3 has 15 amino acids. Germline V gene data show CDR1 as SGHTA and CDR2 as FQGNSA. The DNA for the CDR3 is TGTGCCAGCAGCCGCCCGGGGCTAGCGGGAGGAAGAAGGATCTTC. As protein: CASSRPGLAGGRRIF.

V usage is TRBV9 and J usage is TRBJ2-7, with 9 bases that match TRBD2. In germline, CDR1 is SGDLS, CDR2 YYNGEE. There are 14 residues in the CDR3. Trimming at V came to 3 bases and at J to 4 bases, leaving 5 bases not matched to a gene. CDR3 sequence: CASSGSGRRYEQYF. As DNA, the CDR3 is TGTGCCAGCAGCGGGAGCGGGAGGAGGTACGAGCAGTACTTC.

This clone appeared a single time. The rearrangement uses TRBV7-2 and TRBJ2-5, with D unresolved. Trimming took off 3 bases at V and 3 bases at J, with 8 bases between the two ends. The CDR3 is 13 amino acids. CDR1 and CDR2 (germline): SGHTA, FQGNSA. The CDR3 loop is CASSFLREETQYF. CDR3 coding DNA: TGTGCCAGCAGCTTTTTACGGGAAGAGACCCAGTACTTC.

Here the CDR3 reads CASSLELSGNTIYF. The CDR3, as DNA: TGTGCCAGCAGTTTAGAGCTCTCTGGAAACACCATATATTTT. This chain joins TRBV28 and TRBJ1-3; unclear D gene. From germline, CDR1 is MDHEN and CDR2 SYDVKM. Trimming cost V 2 bases and J 0 bases, with 5 bases left between them. CDR3 length: 14 amino acids.